This T cell receptor beta chain was retrieved from a study of shared clonotypes between healthy human individuals. Assay: immunoSEQ multiplex PCR; the TCRdb copy retains only in-frame clones and omits some. This sample has about 1.5 million clones, with roughly 96% found just once. This CDR3 is 14 amino acids long. The germline V gene has CDR1 MNHEY and CDR2 SMNVEV (reference sequence). J was trimmed by 2 bases and V by 5 bases; bases with no gene match: 6. The source is a man younger than 45 in good health. The material sequenced was naive CD4+ T cells sorted from blood. The subset denotes: CD45RA+ positively selected. V gene TRBV27 combines with J gene TRBJ2-7; TRBD1 matches 7 bases. CDR3 DNA: TGTGCCAGCAGTCTACAGGGGAGTCCCTACGAGCAGTACTTC. As protein: CASSLQGSPYEQYF.